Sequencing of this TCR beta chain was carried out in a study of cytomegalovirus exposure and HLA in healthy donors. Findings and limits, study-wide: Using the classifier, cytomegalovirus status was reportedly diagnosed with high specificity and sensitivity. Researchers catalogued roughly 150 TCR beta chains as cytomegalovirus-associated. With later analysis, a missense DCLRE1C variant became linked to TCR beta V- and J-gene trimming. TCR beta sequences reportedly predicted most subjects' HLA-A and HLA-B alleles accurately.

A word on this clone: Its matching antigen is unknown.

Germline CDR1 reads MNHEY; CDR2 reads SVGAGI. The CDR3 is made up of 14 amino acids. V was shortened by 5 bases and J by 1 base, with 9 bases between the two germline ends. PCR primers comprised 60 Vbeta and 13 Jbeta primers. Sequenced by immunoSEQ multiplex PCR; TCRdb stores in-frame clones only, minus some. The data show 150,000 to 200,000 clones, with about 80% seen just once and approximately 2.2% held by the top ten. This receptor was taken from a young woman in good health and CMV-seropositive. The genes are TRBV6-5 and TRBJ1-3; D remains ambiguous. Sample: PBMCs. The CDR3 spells CASSRRESGNTIYF. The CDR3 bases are TGTGCCAGCAGTCGAAGAGAATCTGGAAACACCATATATTTT.